This is a list of T cell receptor beta chains from one sample in a study of vaccination and CD4 T cells after COVID-19. The antigens for these receptors are not known. MiXCR, applied by TCRdb to the PCR reads, yields one record per CDR3 protein. Among approximately 15,000 distinct CDR3 sequences listed, 45% to 65% were seen once. Sequenced material: CD4+ T cells from blood, cultured in vitro. All receptors come from a human donor who had recovered from COVID-19. CDR3s include the opening cysteine and the closing phenylalanine or tryptophan. Each record gives: V gene, CDR3 length, clone size, D gene, J gene, CDR3 protein, CDR3 DNA. D genes are given only for firm matches. Expanded clones are given a class, and other clones once, few, many or no size at all.

V: TRBV7-6; length: 15; size: few; D: .; J: TRBJ2-5; CDR3: CASSFSREYQETQYF; DNA: TGTGCTAGCAGCTTCTCCCGGGAGTACCAAGAGACCCAGTACTTC
V: TRBV6-1; length: 15; size: .; D: TRBD2; J: TRBJ2-3; CDR3: CATGHGSGDTDTQYF; DNA: TGTGCCACAGGTCACGGTAGCGGGGACACAGATACGCAGTATTTT
V: TRBV4-3; length: 15; size: .; D: .; J: TRBJ2-7; CDR3: CASSQDRMLGLEQYF; DNA: TGCGCCAGCAGCCAAGATAGGATGTTGGGTTTGGAGCAGTACTTC
V: TRBV7-2; length: 13; size: .; D: .; J: TRBJ1-1; CDR3: CASSPGGRGEAFF; DNA: TGTGCCAGCAGCCCGGGAGGCAGGGGTGAAGCTTTCTTT
V: TRBV12-3/TRBV12-4; length: 14; size: .; D: TRBD1; J: TRBJ2-5; CDR3: CASTRDRGLFTQYF; DNA: TGTGCCAGCACCCGGGACAGGGGATTGTTTACCCAGTACTTC
V: TRBV20-1; length: 13; size: .; D: TRBD1; J: TRBJ1-1; CDR3: CSARQGMNTEAFF; DNA: TGCAGTGCAAGACAGGGCATGAACACTGAAGCTTTCTTT
V: TRBV2; length: 15; size: .; D: TRBD2; J: TRBJ2-5; CDR3: CASSERAGGKGTQYF; DNA: TGTGCCAGCAGTGAAAGAGCGGGAGGGAAGGGGACCCAGTACTTC
V: TRBV6-1; length: 14; size: .; D: .; J: TRBJ1-2; CDR3: CASSEGTSNYGYTF; DNA: TGTGCCAGCAGTGAAGGGACCTCTAACTATGGCTACACCTTC
V: TRBV12-3/TRBV12-4; length: 16; size: .; D: TRBD1; J: TRBJ1-5; CDR3: CASSLINRGVGQPQHF; DNA: TGTGCCAGCAGTTTAATTAACAGGGGGGTGGGTCAGCCCCAGCATTTT
V: TRBV30; length: 11; size: .; D: .; J: TRBJ1-1; CDR3: CAWSGGSEAFF; DNA: TGTGCCTGGAGCGGGGGGAGTGAAGCTTTCTTT
V: TRBV12-3/TRBV12-4; length: 13; size: .; D: .; J: TRBJ2-2; CDR3: CASSLSYTGELFF; DNA: TGTGCCAGCAGTTTATCCTACACCGGGGAGCTGTTTTTT
V: TRBV20-1; length: 13; size: .; D: .; J: TRBJ2-7; CDR3: CSARDPGGDEQYF; DNA: TGCAGTGCTAGAGATCCCGGGGGAGACGAGCAGTACTTC
V: TRBV7-9; length: 14; size: .; D: .; J: TRBJ2-7; CDR3: CASSLRDGPTKQYF; DNA: TGTGCCAGCAGCTTGCGGGACGGACCTACGAAGCAGTACTTC
V: TRBV3-1; length: 16; size: .; D: .; J: TRBJ1-5; CDR3: CASSQGGGDSNQPQHF; DNA: TGTGCCAGCAGCCAAGGGGGAGGAGATAGCAATCAGCCCCAGCATTTT
V: TRBV2; length: 15; size: .; D: .; J: TRBJ2-1; CDR3: CASSEGPAEYNEQFF; DNA: TGTGCCAGCAGTGAAGGTCCTGCTGAATACAATGAGCAGTTCTTC
V: TRBV18; length: 17; size: .; D: TRBD1; J: TRBJ1-2; CDR3: CASSPPGTGVGRAGYTF; DNA: TGTGCCAGCTCACCACCCGGGACAGGGGTAGGACGCGCTGGCTACACCTTC
V: TRBV20-1; length: 16; size: .; D: TRBD2; J: TRBJ2-1; CDR3: CSASRAASGPDSEQFF; DNA: TGCAGTGCTAGTCGCGCCGCTAGCGGCCCGGATTCCGAGCAGTTCTTC
V: TRBV19; length: 11; size: .; D: .; J: TRBJ2-7; CDR3: CASRGTSEQYF; DNA: TGTGCCAGTAGGGGGACCTCTGAGCAGTACTTC
V: TRBV10-1; length: 15; size: .; D: .; J: TRBJ1-4; CDR3: CASSERGRGGEKLFF; DNA: TGCGCCAGCAGTGAGCGGGGGAGGGGGGGTGAAAAACTGTTTTTT
V: TRBV2; length: 16; size: few; D: TRBD1; J: TRBJ2-5; CDR3: CASRETGQGVGETQYF; DNA: TGTGCCAGCAGGGAGACGGGACAGGGGGTGGGGGAGACCCAGTACTTC
V: TRBV30; length: 16; size: medium-sized; D: .; J: TRBJ1-5; CDR3: CAWSPPWYRGNQPQHF; DNA: TGTGCCTGGAGTCCACCTTGGTACAGGGGCAATCAGCCCCAGCATTTT
V: TRBV6-1; length: 13; size: .; D: TRBD1; J: TRBJ2-7; CDR3: CASLGQETYEQYF; DNA: TGTGCCAGCCTGGGACAGGAGACCTACGAGCAGTACTTC
V: TRBV21-1; length: 15; size: .; D: .; J: TRBJ1-3; CDR3: CASGGSEGAGNTIYF; DNA: TGTGCCAGCGGGGGTTCCGAGGGTGCTGGAAACACCATATATTTT
V: TRBV7-2; length: 14; size: few; D: .; J: TRBJ1-5; CDR3: CASSLDRGDQPQHF; DNA: TGTGCCAGCAGCTTAGACCGGGGTGATCAGCCCCAGCATTTT
V: TRBV7-2; length: 14; size: .; D: .; J: TRBJ2-1; CDR3: CASSLRSSYNEQFF; DNA: TGTGCCAGCAGCTTGCGCAGCTCCTACAATGAGCAGTTCTTC
V: TRBV12-3/TRBV12-4; length: 17; size: .; D: TRBD1; J: TRBJ2-7; CDR3: CASSLWDRGLESYEQYF; DNA: TGTGCCAGCAGTTTATGGGACAGGGGTTTAGAGTCCTACGAGCAGTACTTC